This TCR beta chain is drawn from a study of low-dose radiotherapy and immunotherapy resistance in tumors. As for time point: before trial treatment. This clonotype has at least ten counts. TRAV- and TRBV-specific primers primed first-strand cDNA, covering alpha and beta chains. The PCR that amplified TCRs ran for 20 cycles, relying on a constant-region primer and a V-primer adapter. TCRdb analysed the reads with MiXCR anew, one entry per CDR3 protein. Of tens of thousands of distinct CDR3 sequences listed, around 17% are singletons. The V gene end was trimmed by 0 bases and the J gene end by 3 bases; junction bases not matched to a gene: 1. In germline, CDR1 is LNHDA, CDR2 SQIVND (reference sequence). The CDR3 is made up of 15 amino acids.

The sample here was PBMCs, taken before treatment. This TCR derives from a male donor with prostate cancer. V usage is TRBV19 and J usage is TRBJ2-1; 8 positions agree with TRBD2. CDR3 amino acids: CASSIESGGYNEQFF. The CDR3 nucleotides are TGTGCCAGTAGTATAGAGAGCGGGGGCTACAATGAGCAGTTCTTC. Full variable domain (missing parts from reference TRBV19 and TRBJ2-1): DGGITQSPKYLFRKEGQNVTLSCEQNLNHDAMYWYRQDPGQGLRLIYYSQIVNDFQKGDIAEGYSVSREKKESFPLTVTSAQKNPTAFYLCASSIESGGYNEQFFGPGTRLTVL.